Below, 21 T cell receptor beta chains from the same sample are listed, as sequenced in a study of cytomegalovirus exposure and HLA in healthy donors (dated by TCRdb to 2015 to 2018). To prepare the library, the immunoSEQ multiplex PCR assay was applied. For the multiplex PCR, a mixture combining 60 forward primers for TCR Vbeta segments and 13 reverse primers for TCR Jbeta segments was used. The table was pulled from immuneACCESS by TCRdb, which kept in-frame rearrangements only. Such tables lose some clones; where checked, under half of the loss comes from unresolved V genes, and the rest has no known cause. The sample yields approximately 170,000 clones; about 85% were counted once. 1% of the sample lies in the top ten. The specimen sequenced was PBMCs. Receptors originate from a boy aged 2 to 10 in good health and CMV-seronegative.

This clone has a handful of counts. The CDR3 DNA follows: TGTGCCAGCTCAGTACAGGGGGCAGCAGACAATGAGCAGTTCTTC. Translation: CASSVQGAADNEQFF. V gene TRBV18 combines with J gene TRBJ2-1, with 9 nucleotides matching TRBD1. The germline CDR1 and CDR2 sequences are KGHSH and LQKENI. J lost 5 bases, V lost 5 bases, and 7 bases had no gene match. The CDR3 consists of 15 residues.

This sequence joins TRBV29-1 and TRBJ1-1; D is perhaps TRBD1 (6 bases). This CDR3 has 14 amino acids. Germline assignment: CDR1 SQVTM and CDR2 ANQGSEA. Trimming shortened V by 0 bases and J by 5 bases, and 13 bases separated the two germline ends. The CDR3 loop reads CSVEDALRGTEAFF. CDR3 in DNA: TGCAGCGTTGAAGATGCCCTTAGGGGGACTGAAGCTTTCTTT.

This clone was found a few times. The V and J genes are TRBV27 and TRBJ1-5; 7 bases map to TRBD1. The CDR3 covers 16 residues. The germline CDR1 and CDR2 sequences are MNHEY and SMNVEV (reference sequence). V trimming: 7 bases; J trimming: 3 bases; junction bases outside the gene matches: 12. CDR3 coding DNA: TGTGCCAGCACCCCACCGGGACAGAATAACAATCAGCCCCAGCATTTT. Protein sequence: CASTPPGQNNNQPQHF.

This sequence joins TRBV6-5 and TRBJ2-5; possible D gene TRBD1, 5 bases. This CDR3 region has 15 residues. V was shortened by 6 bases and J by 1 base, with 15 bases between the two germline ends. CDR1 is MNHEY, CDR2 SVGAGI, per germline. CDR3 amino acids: CASSTETVSQETQYF. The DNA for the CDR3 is TGTGCCAGCAGCACTGAGACAGTAAGCCAAGAGACCCAGTACTTC.

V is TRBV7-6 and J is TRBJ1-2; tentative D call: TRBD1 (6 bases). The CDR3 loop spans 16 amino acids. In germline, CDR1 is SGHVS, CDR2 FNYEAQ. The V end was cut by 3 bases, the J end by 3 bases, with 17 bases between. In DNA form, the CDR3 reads TGTGCCAGCAGCTTGTCCCCAGGGGCTTCCCACTATGGCTACACCTTC. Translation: CASSLSPGASHYGYTF.

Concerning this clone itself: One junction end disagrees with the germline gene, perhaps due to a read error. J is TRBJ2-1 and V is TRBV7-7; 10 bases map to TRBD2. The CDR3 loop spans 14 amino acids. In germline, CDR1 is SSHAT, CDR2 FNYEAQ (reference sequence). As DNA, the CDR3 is TGTGCTAGCAGCTCGGCCGGGACTAGCGATGAGCAGTTCTTC. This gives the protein CASSSAGTSDEQFF.

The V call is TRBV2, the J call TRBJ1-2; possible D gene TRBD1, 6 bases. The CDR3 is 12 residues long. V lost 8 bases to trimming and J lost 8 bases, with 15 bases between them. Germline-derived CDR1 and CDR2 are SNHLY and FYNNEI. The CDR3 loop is CASPEGVRGYTF. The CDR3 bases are TGTGCCAGCCCCGAGGGGGTCAGGGGCTACACCTTC.

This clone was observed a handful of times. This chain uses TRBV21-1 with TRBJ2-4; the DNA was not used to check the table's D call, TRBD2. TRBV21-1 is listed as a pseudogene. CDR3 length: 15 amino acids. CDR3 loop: CASSKARLAKNIQYF. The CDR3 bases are TGTGCCAGCAGCAAAGCCCGTTTAGCCAAAAACATTCAGTACTTC.

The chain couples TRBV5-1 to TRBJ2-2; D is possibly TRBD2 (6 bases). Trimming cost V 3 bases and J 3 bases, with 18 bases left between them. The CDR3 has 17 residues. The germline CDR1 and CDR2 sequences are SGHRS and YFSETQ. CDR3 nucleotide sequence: TGCGCCAGCAGCTCGGGGACTCCTGGTACTGACACCGGGGAGCTGTTTTTT. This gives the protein CASSSGTPGTDTGELFF.

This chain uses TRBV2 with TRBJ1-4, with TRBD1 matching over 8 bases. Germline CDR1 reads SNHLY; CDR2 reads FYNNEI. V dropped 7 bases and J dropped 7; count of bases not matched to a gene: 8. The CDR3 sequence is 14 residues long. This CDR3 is CASTPEQGVEKLFF. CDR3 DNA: TGTGCCAGCACCCCGGAACAGGGGGTTGAAAAACTGTTTTTT.

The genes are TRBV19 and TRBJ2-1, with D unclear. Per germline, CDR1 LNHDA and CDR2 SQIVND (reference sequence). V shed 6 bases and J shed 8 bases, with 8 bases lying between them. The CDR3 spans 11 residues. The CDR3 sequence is CASRYRDEQFF. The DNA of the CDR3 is TGTGCCAGTAGGTATCGAGATGAGCAGTTCTTC.

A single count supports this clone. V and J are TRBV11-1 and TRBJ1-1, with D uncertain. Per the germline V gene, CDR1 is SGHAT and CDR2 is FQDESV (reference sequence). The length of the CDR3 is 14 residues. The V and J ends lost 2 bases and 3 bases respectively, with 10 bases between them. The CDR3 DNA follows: TGTGCCAGCAGCTTACCTTATCGGGACACTGAAGCTTTCTTT. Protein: CASSLPYRDTEAFF. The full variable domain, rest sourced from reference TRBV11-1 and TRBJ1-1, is EAEVAQSPRYKITEKSQAVAFWCDPISGHATLYWYRQILGQGPELLVQFQDESVVDDSQLPKDRFSAERLKGVDSTLKIQPAELGDSAMYLCASSLPYRDTEAFFGQGTRLTVV.

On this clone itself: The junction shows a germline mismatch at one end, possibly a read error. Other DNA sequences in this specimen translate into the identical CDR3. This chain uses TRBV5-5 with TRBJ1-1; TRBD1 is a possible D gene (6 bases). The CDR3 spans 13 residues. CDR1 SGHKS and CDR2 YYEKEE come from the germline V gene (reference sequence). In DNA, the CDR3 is TGTGCCAGCAGCACTAGGACAGTGACTGAAGCCTTCTTT. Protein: CASSTRTVTEAFF.

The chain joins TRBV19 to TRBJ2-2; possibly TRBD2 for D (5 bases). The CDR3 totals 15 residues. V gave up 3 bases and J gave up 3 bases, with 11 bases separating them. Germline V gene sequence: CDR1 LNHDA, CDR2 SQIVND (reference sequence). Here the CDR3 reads CASSIGGLDTGELFF. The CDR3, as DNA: TGTGCCAGTAGTATTGGCGGGCTCGACACCGGGGAGCTGTTTTTT.

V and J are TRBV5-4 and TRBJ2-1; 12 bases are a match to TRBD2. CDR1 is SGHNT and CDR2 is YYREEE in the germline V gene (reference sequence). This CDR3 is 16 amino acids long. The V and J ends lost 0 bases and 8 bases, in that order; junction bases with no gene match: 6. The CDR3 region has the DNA TGTGCCAGCAGCTTGGGGCGGACTAGCGGGAACTATGAGCAGTTCTTC. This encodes CASSLGRTSGNYEQFF.

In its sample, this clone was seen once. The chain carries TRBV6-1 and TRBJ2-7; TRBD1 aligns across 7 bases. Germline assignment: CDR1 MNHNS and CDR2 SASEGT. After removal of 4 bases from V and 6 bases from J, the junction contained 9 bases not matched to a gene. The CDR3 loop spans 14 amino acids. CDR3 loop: CASSAPGQASEQYV. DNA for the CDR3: TGTGCCAGCAGTGCACCCGGACAGGCCTCCGAGCAGTACGTC.

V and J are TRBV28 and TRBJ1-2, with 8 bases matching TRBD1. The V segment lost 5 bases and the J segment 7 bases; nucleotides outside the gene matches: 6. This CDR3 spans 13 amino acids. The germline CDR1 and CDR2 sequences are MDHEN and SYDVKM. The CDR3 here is CASSLGQGSGYTF. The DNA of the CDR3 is TGTGCCAGCAGTCTCGGACAGGGCTCTGGCTACACCTTC.

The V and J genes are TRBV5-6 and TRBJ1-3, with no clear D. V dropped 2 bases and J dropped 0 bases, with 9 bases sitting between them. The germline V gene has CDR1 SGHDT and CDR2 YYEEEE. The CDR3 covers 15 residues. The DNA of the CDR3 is TGTGCCAGCAGCTTACTAACGAGCTCTGGAAACACCATATATTTT. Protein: CASSLLTSSGNTIYF. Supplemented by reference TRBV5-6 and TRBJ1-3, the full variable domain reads DAGVTQSPTHLIKTRGQQVTLRCSPKSGHDTVSWYQQALGQGPQFIFQYYEEEERQRGNFPDRFSGHQFPNYSSELNVNALLLGDSALYLCASSLLTSSGNTIYFGEGSWLTVV.

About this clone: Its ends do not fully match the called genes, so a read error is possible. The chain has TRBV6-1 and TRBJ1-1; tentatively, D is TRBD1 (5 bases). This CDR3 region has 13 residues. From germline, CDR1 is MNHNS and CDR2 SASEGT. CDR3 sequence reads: CASREVRDTEAFF. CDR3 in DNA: TGTGCCAGCAGAGAAGTCAGGGACACTGAAGCTTTCTTT.

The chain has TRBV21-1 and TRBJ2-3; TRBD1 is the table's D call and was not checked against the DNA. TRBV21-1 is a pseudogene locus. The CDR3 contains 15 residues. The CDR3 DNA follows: TGTGCCAGCAGCAATCAGGACAGGGGTGATCATACGCAGTATTTT. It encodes CASSNQDRGDHTQYF.

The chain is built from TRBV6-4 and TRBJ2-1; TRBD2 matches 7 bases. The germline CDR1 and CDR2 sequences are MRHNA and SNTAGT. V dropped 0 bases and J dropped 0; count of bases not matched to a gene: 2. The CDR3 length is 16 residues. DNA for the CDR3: TGTGCCAGCAGTGACTCAGCGGGGAGCTCCTACAATGAGCAGTTCTTC. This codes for CASSDSAGSSYNEQFF.